In this sample, the clone carrying this T cell receptor (beta chain) turned up a few times. What it binds is unknown. Unique molecular identifiers were used to barcode this TCRbeta library. In TCRdb, the PCR reads were re-called with MiXCR into one record per CDR3 protein. The table lists about 340,000 distinct CDR3 sequences, about a sixth of them singletons. The data belong to a study of T-cell reconstitution after alpha-beta-depleted transplantation in children. Findings of the study overall: A year post-transplant, T-cell counts and diversity derived mostly from newly produced T cells. There were some patients whose high TCRbeta diversity at day 60 came from surviving recipient T cells and thymic progenitors. Reportedly, alpha-beta T cells present about two months post-transplant originated from several hundred expanded clones of graft origin.

Germline CDR1 DFQATT, CDR2 SNEGSKA (reference sequence). The CDR3 spans 13 residues. V was trimmed by 0 bases and J by 2 bases, leaving 6 bases between them. The receptor was isolated from a male patient between 2 and 10 years old who had a stem cell transplant for acute lymphoblastic leukemia, so the T cells may come from the graft donor. The sample here was PBMCs, mostly from graft donor cells, taken 360 days after TCRalphabeta/CD19-depleted stem cell transplant. The V and J genes are TRBV20-1 and TRBJ2-3; a weak D match, TRBD1 (5 bases). CDR3 sequence: CSAREDNTDTQYF. DNA of the CDR3: TGCAGTGCTAGAGAGGACAACACAGATACGCAGTATTTT.